The 32 T cell receptor beta chains reported below all come from one sample, sequenced in a study of Graves' ophthalmopathy and Graves' hyperthyroidism. Transcripts of RNA were the source for amplifying TCR beta CDR3 regions. The workflow started with a first-round RT-PCR run with HTBI primers and then moved on to a second-round multiplex PCR. TCRdb analysed the multiplex PCR reads with MiXCR anew, one entry per CDR3 protein. The sample shows 660,000 or so distinct CDR3 sequences, over 40% of them seen only once. The source material was peripheral blood. These receptors originate from an adult man with Graves' ophthalmopathy.

This clonotype appeared many times. The chain employs TRBV15 and TRBJ1-2; D perhaps matches TRBD1 (5 bases). The germline V gene encodes CDR1 LNHNV and CDR2 YYDKDF (reference sequence). The CDR3 consists of 14 residues. V dropped 3 bases and J dropped 2 bases, with 10 bases sitting between them. CDR3 residues: CATSRRTGNYGYTF. Written as DNA, the CDR3 is TGTGCCACCAGCAGGAGAACAGGCAACTATGGCTACACCTTC.

The rearrangement links TRBV29-1 to TRBJ1-2, with TRBD1 matching over 7 bases. The V and J ends lost 4 bases and 7 bases, in that order; junction bases with no gene match: 6. This CDR3 is built from 12 residues. From germline, CDR1 is SQVTM and CDR2 ANQGSEA. CDR3 region: CSVGRTGAGYTF. In nucleotides, the CDR3 is TGCAGCGTTGGGCGGACAGGAGCTGGCTACACCTTC.

This clonotype appeared many times. The chain recombines TRBV2 with TRBJ2-2, with unresolved D. V lost 7 bases to trimming and J lost 0 bases, with 3 bases between them. Germline V gene lookup returns CDR1 SNHLY and CDR2 FYNNEI. The CDR3 covers 12 residues. The CDR3: CASMTNTGELFF. For the CDR3, the DNA is TGTGCCAGCATGACGAACACCGGGGAGCTGTTTTTT.

The chain has TRBV7-3 and TRBJ2-5; 8 bases are a match to TRBD2. The CDR3 contains 15 residues. With V trimmed by 6 bases and J by 9 bases, 15 bases remained unmatched. CDR1 and CDR2 from the germline V gene are SGHTA and FQGTGA. CDR3 DNA sequence: TGTGCCAGCAGTTACTCCGGGGGGGGCGGTGAGGCCCAGTACTTC. Its protein is CASSYSGGGGEAQYF.

The rearrangement uses TRBV7-2 and TRBJ1-1; D unclear. Germline V CDR1 and CDR2: SGHTA, FQGNSA. The V and J ends lost 5 bases and 0 bases respectively, with 16 bases between them. This CDR3 spans 16 amino acids. In nucleotides, the CDR3 is TGTGCCAGCAGCCAACTTACGGGGAGTATGAACACTGAAGCTTTCTTT. It specifies CASSQLTGSMNTEAFF.

This clonotype appeared many times. V and J are TRBV10-2 and TRBJ1-2, with 7 bases lining up with TRBD1. CDR1 is WSHSY and CDR2 is SAAADI in the germline V gene. There are 15 residues in the CDR3. The ends lost 10 bases at V and 3 bases at J; junction bases unmatched: 14. For the CDR3, the DNA is TGCGCCACCGGGACAGCGTTATCTGCCGACTATGGCTACACCTTC. Amino acid sequence: CATGTALSADYGYTF.

The rearrangement links TRBV16 to TRBJ2-2, with a possible D match to TRBD1 (6 bases). Germline V gives CDR1 KGHSY, CDR2 FQNENV. V was cut by 5 bases and J by 4 bases, with 11 bases left in between. This CDR3 is 14 amino acids long. The DNA for the CDR3 is TGTGCCAGCAGCAAGGGACAACCCACCGGGGAGCTGTTTTTT. It codes for CASSKGQPTGELFF.

CDR3 DNA sequence: TGTGCCAGCAGTTTACATAGCGCGGAGACCCAGTACTTC. Translating it yields CASSLHSAETQYF. The chain joins TRBV27 to TRBJ2-5, with D possibly matching TRBD2 (5 bases). V was clipped by 2 bases and J by 5 bases, with 9 bases between them. The CDR3 extends over 13 amino acids. Per germline, CDR1 MNHEY and CDR2 SMNVEV (reference sequence).

This chain connects TRBV18 to TRBJ2-7; TRBD2 aligns across 9 bases. V shed 1 base and J 3 bases; nucleotides not matched to a gene: 7. This CDR3 has 16 amino acids. Germline V gives CDR1 KGHSH, CDR2 LQKENI. As DNA, the CDR3 is TGTGCCAGCTCACCACTGGCTAGCGGGGTGGGCTACGAGCAGTACTTC. Translated: CASSPLASGVGYEQYF.

This clonotype was seen just once. The rearrangement links TRBV29-1 to TRBJ1-2; the D gene is possibly TRBD1 (5 bases). The ends were cut back, 6 bases at V and 3 bases at J, with 14 bases in the middle. The CDR3 extends over 13 amino acids. The germline V gene encodes CDR1 SQVTM and CDR2 ANQGSEA. The CDR3 reads CSVGTSGDYGYTF. In nucleotides, the CDR3 is TGCAGCGTAGGGACTAGCGGAGACTATGGCTACACCTTC.

There are many counts of this clonotype. The genes are TRBV10-3 and TRBJ1-4; the D gene is possibly TRBD1 (5 bases). Per the germline V gene, CDR1 is ENHRY and CDR2 is SYGVKD. This CDR3 region has 17 residues. V was cut by 0 bases and J by 2 bases, with 13 bases left in between. The CDR3 sequence: CAISESGPAGTNEKLFF. CDR3 DNA: TGTGCCATCAGTGAGTCGGGGCCGGCGGGGACTAATGAAAAACTGTTTTTT.

In its sample, this clonotype was seen a few times. The germline gene is not matched at one end of the junction; a read error may be the cause. This chain uses TRBV10-3 with TRBJ1-1, with D tentatively TRBD1 (5 bases). Looked up from germline, CDR1 is ENHRY and CDR2 is SYGVKD. The CDR3 loop spans 13 amino acids. CDR3 protein: CASSKGRDTEAFF. In nucleotides, the CDR3 is TGTGCCAGCAGTAAGGGCAGGGACACTGAAGCTTTCTTT.

With respect to this clonotype: A much larger clonotype is one base distant, so this may be a read error. This chain connects TRBV2 to TRBJ1-1; 7 positions match TRBD1. This CDR3 has 14 amino acids. CDR1 is SNHLY and CDR2 is FYNNEI in the germline V gene. CDR3 sequence reads: CASRDGQENTEALF. CDR3 nucleotide sequence: TGTGCCAGCAGAGACGGACAGGAGAACACTGAAGCTCTCTTT.

The V and J genes are TRBV28 and TRBJ1-5; no definite D call. The V gene's germline CDR1 is MDHEN and CDR2 SYDVKM. The CDR3 runs 15 residues. V was trimmed by 10 bases and J by 0 bases, leaving 16 bases between them. The CDR3 nucleotides are TGTGCCACCTCGAGGAGGGTCGTTAGCAATCAGCCCCAGCATTTT. Encoded protein: CATSRRVVSNQPQHF.

This clonotype came up many times. This sequence joins TRBV11-2 and TRBJ1-4, with D maybe TRBD1 (6 bases). Germline assignment: CDR1 SGHAT and CDR2 FQNNGV. The germline V and J ends were trimmed by 3 bases and 7 bases, with 12 bases remaining between them. The CDR3 contains 14 residues. The CDR3 sequence: CASSLGGPGEKLFF. The CDR3 DNA follows: TGTGCCAGCAGCTTGGGGGGGCCGGGTGAAAAACTGTTTTTT.

Note on this clonotype: Relative to the germline gene, one junction end is altered; a read error may explain this. This sequence joins TRBV11-2 and TRBJ2-7, with D maybe TRBD1 (5 bases). CDR3 size: 15 residues. Germline CDR1 SGHAT, CDR2 FQNNGV. CDR3 amino acids: CANSLDPGWIYEQYF. The CDR3 coding sequence is TGTGCCAACAGCTTAGATCCAGGGTGGATCTACGAGCAGTACTTC.

As regards this clonotype: A much bigger clone sits one base away, suggesting this may be a read error. Without the conserved terminal phenylalanine or tryptophan, this CDR3 likely stems from a read error. V usage is TRBV4-2 and J usage is TRBJ1-6, with D possibly being TRBD1 (6 bases). This CDR3 region has 14 residues. V lost 7 bases, J lost 7 bases, and 14 bases lay in between. CDR1 and CDR2 from the germline V gene are LGHNA and YNFKEQ. CDR3 in amino acids: CASTSRQENSPLHI. The CDR3 DNA follows: TGTGCCAGCACCTCCCGACAGGAGAATTCACCCCTCCACATT.

Points on this clonotype: The junction departs from the called germline gene at one end, perhaps through a read error. This chain joins TRBV24-1 and TRBJ1-2; 7 bases are a match to TRBD1. Germline CDR1 reads KGHDR; CDR2 reads SFDVKD. The CDR3 totals 14 residues. CDR3 in amino acids: CASSLTGERGGYTF. DNA for the CDR3: TGTGCCAGCAGTTTAACAGGGGAGAGAGGTGGCTACACCTTC.

This clonotype came up many times. The V gene is TRBV10-3, the J gene TRBJ2-7, with D uncertain. Trimming stripped 3 bases from V and 3 bases from J, with 15 bases between. CDR3 length equals 15 residues. Germline V lookup: CDR1 ENHRY, CDR2 SYGVKD. CDR3 protein: CAISDGLDIIYEQYF. The CDR3 bases are TGTGCCATCAGTGATGGGCTAGATATAATCTACGAGCAGTACTTC.

The genes are TRBV18 and TRBJ2-2; 8 nucleotides agree with TRBD2. Germline assignment: CDR1 KGHSH and CDR2 LQKENI. This CDR3 has 14 residues. Trimming at V came to 5 bases and at J to 6 bases, leaving 5 bases not matched to a gene. The CDR3 reads CASSGTRSPGELFF. Written as DNA, the CDR3 is TGTGCCAGCTCAGGGACTAGAAGCCCCGGGGAGCTGTTTTTT.

As DNA, the CDR3 is TGTGCCAGCAGCTTAACAACGGGACTCGGGTCCTACGAGCAGTACTTC. This encodes CASSLTTGLGSYEQYF. The chain carries TRBV7-3 and TRBJ2-7, with D possibly matching TRBD2 (6 bases). Germline V CDR1 and CDR2: SGHTA, FQGTGA. With 0 bases removed from V and 1 base from J, the gap between germline ends came to 13 bases. The CDR3 consists of 16 residues.

This clonotype was detected many times. The chain recombines TRBV9 with TRBJ2-5; D remains ambiguous. Trimming took 0 bases from V and 2 from J, leaving 2 bases between them. Per the germline V gene, CDR1 is SGDLS and CDR2 is YYNGEE. CDR3 length: 12 residues. The CDR3 spells CASSVAQETQYF. CDR3 coding DNA: TGTGCCAGCAGCGTAGCGCAAGAGACCCAGTACTTC.

This clonotype was detected ten times or more. The rearrangement uses TRBV7-9 and TRBJ2-7; TRBD1 aligns across 7 bases. Germline CDR1 is SEHNR and CDR2 is FQNEAQ (reference sequence). The CDR3 loop spans 16 amino acids. V trimming: 6 bases; J trimming: 2 bases; junction bases outside the gene matches: 13. The CDR3 sequence is CASSDSGTVKAYEQYF. In DNA, the CDR3 is TGTGCCAGCAGTGACTCCGGGACAGTGAAAGCCTACGAGCAGTACTTC.

The sample holds many counts of this clonotype. J is TRBJ2-7 and V is TRBV2; D gene unclear. Germline loops: CDR1 SNHLY, CDR2 FYNNEI. The CDR3 covers 14 residues. V was clipped by 0 bases and J by 2 bases, with 8 bases between them. The CDR3 coding sequence is TGTGCCAGCAGTGAAGCTTCGACGACCTACGAGCAGTACTTC. Translation: CASSEASTTYEQYF.

The chain combines TRBV10-3 with TRBJ1-1, with TRBD1 matching over 8 bases. The CDR3 is made up of 14 amino acids. Trimming cost V 6 bases and J 6 bases; bases outside gene matches: 9. Per germline, CDR1 ENHRY and CDR2 SYGVKD. The CDR3 loop is CAISFDRGEAEAFF. The CDR3 DNA sequence: TGTGCCATCAGCTTTGACAGGGGAGAGGCTGAAGCTTTCTTT.

The chain is built from TRBV12-3 or TRBV12-4 and TRBJ1-6; possibly TRBD1 for D (5 bases). This CDR3 comprises 15 residues. V was clipped by 2 bases and J by 8 bases, with 13 bases between them. CDR3 protein: CASSLKGAHDSPLHF. DNA for the CDR3: TGTGCCAGCAGTTTAAAAGGGGCGCATGATTCACCCCTCCACTTT.

At least ten counts were recorded for this clonotype. V is TRBV6-1 and J is TRBJ2-7; TRBD1 might be the D (6 bases). CDR1 MNHNS and CDR2 SASEGT come from the germline V gene. The CDR3 loop spans 12 amino acids. Between the trimmed V and J ends, which lost 7 bases and 3 bases, there was a span of 10 bases. The CDR3 region has the DNA TGTGCCAGCAACGACAGGCGCTACGAGCAGTACTTC. This codes for CASNDRRYEQYF.

This clonotype has a count of ten or more. The chain couples TRBV24-1 to TRBJ2-6; D is unclear. CDR1 and CDR2 (germline): KGHDR, SFDVKD. The CDR3 is 18 amino acids. V lost 4 bases and J lost 0, with 15 bases in between. The chain's CDR3 is CATSELSGSLSGANVLTF. The CDR3 nucleotides are TGTGCCACCAGTGAACTCTCCGGCTCCCTCTCTGGGGCCAACGTCCTGACTTTC.

This clonotype has ten or more counts. This chain connects TRBV7-9 to TRBJ2-7; D unclear. The CDR3 covers 13 residues. V lost 3 bases and J lost 7, with 13 bases in between. Germline V gene lookup returns CDR1 SEHNR and CDR2 FQNEAQ (reference sequence). CDR3 loop: CASSLSAGEEQYF. The CDR3 bases are TGTGCCAGCAGCTTGTCGGCTGGTGAAGAGCAGTACTTC.

The count of this clonotype is one. J is TRBJ1-2 and V is TRBV15; perhaps TRBD1 as D (5 bases). The CDR3 runs 12 residues. V dropped 8 bases and J dropped 7 bases, with 14 bases sitting between them. Germline V CDR1 and CDR2: LNHNV, YYDKDF (reference sequence). CDR3 residues: CATQGPRSGYTF. The DNA for the CDR3 is TGTGCCACCCAGGGACCGCGCAGTGGCTACACCTTC.

The chain uses TRBV25-1 and TRBJ2-7, with D unclear. Looked up from germline, CDR1 is MGHDK and CDR2 is SYGVNS. V was pared by 3 bases and J by 6 bases, with 18 bases between. The CDR3 extends over 15 amino acids. The CDR3 DNA follows: TGTGCCAGCAGTGACAGGAAGACAATTGCAGCCGAGCAGTACTTC. Translating it yields CASSDRKTIAAEQYF.

The V call is TRBV25-1, the J call TRBJ1-5; no clear D. Germline V gives CDR1 MGHDK, CDR2 SYGVNS. The CDR3 spans 14 residues. V was clipped by 5 bases and J by 5 bases, with 13 bases between them. The CDR3 protein is CASSPQIGDQPQHF. Here the CDR3 DNA reads TGTGCCAGCAGTCCTCAGATCGGAGATCAGCCCCAGCATTTT.